The rows below give T cell receptor beta chains drawn from one sample of a study of metastatic and nonmetastatic thyroid tumors. TCRdb re-clonotyped the PCR reads via MiXCR. The sample yields about 15,000 clones, 20% to 25% seen once. Sequencing input: tumor tissue. Receptors originate from a female donor with papillary thyroid cancer or a benign thyroid nodule (not recorded which). Some clones in this sample may be carry-over from other donors' samples. Both conserved end residues are part of each CDR3. D genes are given only for firm matches. Not every row has a clone size; where given, it reads once, few, many or a size class.

TRBJ2-5 TRBV28 - - CASSWALGVRTQYF TGTGCCAGCAGTTGGGCTCTGGGGGTACGGACCCAGTACTTC
TRBJ2-7 TRBV20-1 TRBD2 - CSAELAGGTYEQYF TGCAGTGCTGAACTAGCGGGAGGCACCTACGAGCAGTACTTC
TRBJ2-1 TRBV7-9 TRBD1 - CASSLGDREQFF TGTGCCAGCAGCTTAGGGGACAGAGAGCAGTTCTTC
TRBJ1-3 TRBV3-1 - many CASSQLNLFPGNTIYF TGTGCCAGCAGCCAATTGAACCTCTTCCCTGGAAACACCATATATTTT
TRBJ1-2 TRBV20-1 - - CTDSDLDGYTF TGCACTGACTCGGACCTCGACGGCTACACCTTC
TRBJ1-3 TRBV6-1 - medium-sized CASSEGQPGNTIYF TGTGCCAGCAGTGAGGGGCAGCCCGGAAACACCATATATTTT
TRBJ2-1 TRBV10-2 TRBD2 many CASSTSGNHYNEQFF TGCGCCAGCAGTACTAGCGGAAATCATTACAATGAGCAGTTCTTC
TRBJ2-7 TRBV6-2/TRBV6-3 TRBD2 medium-sized CASHLTSGSYEQYF TGTGCCAGCCACCTCACTAGCGGGAGTTACGAGCAGTACTTC
TRBJ1-1 TRBV28 TRBD1 - CASSLAQGLNTEAFF TGTGCCAGTAGCTTAGCACAGGGGCTGAACACTGAAGCTTTCTTT
TRBJ2-7 TRBV20-1 - many CSASPGAGEQYF TGCAGTGCTAGCCCTGGGGCGGGAGAGCAGTACTTC
TRBJ1-6 TRBV12-3/TRBV12-4 - - CASIWIYNSPLHF TGTGCCAGCATCTGGATTTATAATTCACCCCTCCACTTT
TRBJ2-3 TRBV6-1 TRBD1 many CASDRGRGPDTQYF TGTGCCAGCGATCGGGGCAGGGGGCCAGATACGCAGTATTTT
TRBJ1-6 TRBV27 - large CASSSGHNSPLHF TGTGCCAGCAGTTCGGGACATAATTCACCCCTCCACTTT
TRBJ2-7 TRBV5-1 - - CASRGGGLNPVHEQYF TGCGCCAGCAGAGGGGGGGGACTCAACCCCGTCCACGAGCAGTACTTC
TRBJ2-1 TRBV10-3 TRBD1 many CAISAFTGQGHNEQFF TGTGCCATCAGTGCTTTCACGGGACAGGGTCACAATGAGCAGTTCTTC
TRBJ1-1 TRBV5-4 TRBD1 - CASSSNGKGQVNTEAFF TGTGCCAGCAGCTCAAACGGAAAAGGACAGGTCAACACTGAAGCTTTCTTT
TRBJ1-2 TRBV11-2 - - CASSRTGGAHGYTF TGTGCCAGCAGTCGGACGGGGGGGGCGCACGGCTACACCTTC
TRBJ2-5 TRBV6-2/TRBV6-3 - - CASSYSAIGSDTQYF TGTGCCAGCAGTTACTCGGCCATCGGGAGTGATACCCAGTACTTC
TRBJ1-4 TRBV19 - - CASHPGTVPNEKLFF TGTGCCAGCCATCCCGGGACGGTCCCAAATGAAAAACTGTTTTTT
TRBJ2-4 TRBV20-1 - - CSARQKNIQYF TGCAGTGCTAGACAGAAAAACATTCAGTACTTC
TRBJ2-1 TRBV6-1 - many CASSMGRYNEQFF TGTGCCAGCTCTATGGGTAGATACAATGAGCAGTTCTTC
TRBJ1-2 TRBV5-8 - medium-sized CASSLGGVRYGYTF TGTGCCAGCAGCTTGGGCGGGGTTCGGTATGGCTACACCTTC
TRBJ2-2 TRBV28 TRBD1 few CASSSRTGHTGELFF TGTGCCAGCAGTTCGAGGACAGGGCACACCGGGGAGCTGTTTTTT
TRBJ2-7 TRBV20-1 TRBD1 many CSAREETGGLYEQYF TGCAGTGCTAGAGAGGAGACAGGGGGCTTATACGAGCAGTACTTC
TRBJ1-5 TRBV7-8 - many CASSLNRGQPQHF TGTGCCAGCAGCTTAAATCGGGGTCAGCCCCAGCATTTT
TRBJ1-1 TRBV12-3/TRBV12-4 - few CASSWSDTEAFF TGTGCCAGCAGTTGGTCCGACACTGAAGCTTTCTTT
TRBJ2-7 TRBV28 - - CASSLGTYEQYF TGTGCCAGCAGTTTAGGTACCTACGAGCAGTACTTC
TRBJ2-1 TRBV6-1 - medium-sized CARDPSYNEQFF TGTGCCAGGGACCCAAGCTACAATGAGCAGTTCTTC
TRBJ2-5 TRBV6-5 TRBD2 medium-sized CASSYRGLAGYQETQYF TGTGCCAGCAGTTACCGGGGACTAGCGGGGTACCAAGAGACCCAGTACTTC
TRBJ1-1 TRBV6-1 - few CASKGHGAGGTEAFF TGTGCCAGCAAAGGGCATGGGGCCGGCGGCACTGAAGCTTTCTTT
TRBJ2-7 TRBV20-1 TRBD2 - CSARRPSGSGYEQYF TGCAGTGCTAGACGGCCTAGCGGGAGTGGCTATGAGCAGTACTTC
TRBJ1-6 TRBV3-1 - medium-sized CASSSTTSPLHF TGTGCCAGCAGCTCGACCACTTCACCCCTCCACTTT
TRBJ1-4 TRBV4-1 - many CASSLAPGGVKGEKLFF TGCGCCAGCAGCCTAGCCCCCGGAGGAGTAAAGGGGGAAAAACTGTTTTTT
TRBJ2-5 TRBV20-1 TRBD2 many CSAYRLAGGQETQYF TGCAGTGCTTATCGACTAGCGGGAGGGCAAGAGACCCAGTACTTC
TRBJ2-7 TRBV20-1 - - CSAARDNYEQYF TGCAGTGCAGCCCGGGACAACTACGAGCAATACTTT
TRBJ1-3 TRBV2 - many CASSLPRSRNTIYF TGTGCCAGCAGTCTGCCGAGGTCTAGAAACACCATATATTTT
TRBJ2-2 TRBV6-4 - medium-sized CASSEGDTGELFF TGTGCCAGCAGTGAGGGGGACACCGGGGAGCTGTTTTTT
TRBJ2-3 TRBV27 - few CASSFALGTGTDTQYF TGTGCCAGCAGTTTCGCCCTTGGCACCGGCACAGATACGCAGTATTTT
TRBJ2-3 TRBV4-2 - - CASSHNLGRTSSTDTQYF TGTGCCAGCAGCCATAACCTCGGACGGACCTCTAGCACAGATACGCAGTATTTT
TRBJ2-5 TRBV2 TRBD2 - CASGGSGSGETQYF TGTGCCAGCGGCGGGAGCGGGAGCGGTGAGACCCAGTACTTC
TRBJ2-1 TRBV5-4 - - CASSLEDSSYNEQFF TGTGCCAGCAGCTTGGAAGACAGCTCCTACAATGAGCAGTTCTTC
TRBJ2-3 TRBV20-1 TRBD2 - CSARDRFGTSGPTGTQYF TGCAGTGCTAGAGATCGTTTCGGGACTAGCGGCCCCACAGGTACGCAGTATTTT
TRBJ2-7 TRBV2 - - CASKESGDSSYEQYF TGTGCCAGCAAAGAAAGCGGGGACAGCTCCTACGAGCAGTACTTC
TRBJ2-1 TRBV19 TRBD2 many CASSTSGRAMNEQFF TGTGCCAGTAGTACTAGCGGGAGGGCCATGAATGAGCAGTTCTTC
TRBJ2-1 TRBV9 - many CASSEGFGYNEQFF TGTGCCAGCAGCGAGGGATTTGGCTACAATGAGCAGTTCTTC
TRBJ1-3 TRBV30 - medium-sized CASDGSGNTIYF TGTGCCTCGGACGGCTCTGGAAACACCATATATTTT
TRBJ1-3 TRBV19 - few CASSRQAGNTIYF TGTGCCAGTAGTAGGCAGGCTGGAAACACCATATATTTT
TRBJ2-1 TRBV30 TRBD2 - CALKTSGRVGEQFF TGTGCCTTAAAGACTAGCGGGAGGGTAGGGGAGCAGTTCTTC